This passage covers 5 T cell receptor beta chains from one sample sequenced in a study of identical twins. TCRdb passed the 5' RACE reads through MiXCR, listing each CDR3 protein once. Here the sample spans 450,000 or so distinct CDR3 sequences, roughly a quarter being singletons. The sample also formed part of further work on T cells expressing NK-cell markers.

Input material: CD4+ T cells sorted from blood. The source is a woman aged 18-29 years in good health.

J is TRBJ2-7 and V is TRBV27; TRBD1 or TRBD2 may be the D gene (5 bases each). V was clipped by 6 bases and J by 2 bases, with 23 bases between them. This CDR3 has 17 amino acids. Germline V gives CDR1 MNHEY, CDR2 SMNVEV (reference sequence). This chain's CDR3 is CASRTGRATNSPYEQYF. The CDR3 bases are TGTGCCAGCAGAACGGGGCGGGCCACCAACTCCCCCTACGAGCAGTACTTC.

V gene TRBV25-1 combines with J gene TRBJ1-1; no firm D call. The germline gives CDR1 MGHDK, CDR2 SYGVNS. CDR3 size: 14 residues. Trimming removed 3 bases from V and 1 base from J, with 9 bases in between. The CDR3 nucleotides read TGTGCCAGCAGTGACAAACTGGCGAACACTGAAGCTTTCTTT. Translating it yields CASSDKLANTEAFF. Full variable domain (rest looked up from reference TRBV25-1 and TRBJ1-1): EADIYQTPRYLVIGTGKKITLECSQTMGHDKMYWYQQDPGMELHLIHYSYGVNSTEKGDLSSESTVSRIRTEHFPLTLESARPSHTSQYLCASSDKLANTEAFFGQGTRLTVV.

CDR3 sequence reads: CSAGILAGAGNEQFF. The CDR3 region has the DNA TGCAGTGCTGGGATACTAGCGGGAGCGGGGAATGAGCAGTTCTTC. This chain links TRBV20-1 with TRBJ2-1; 11 nucleotides align to TRBD2. The CDR3 contains 15 residues. V was clipped by 5 bases and J by 7 bases; unmatched bases: 10. Germline V gene sequence: CDR1 DFQATT, CDR2 SNEGSKA (reference sequence).

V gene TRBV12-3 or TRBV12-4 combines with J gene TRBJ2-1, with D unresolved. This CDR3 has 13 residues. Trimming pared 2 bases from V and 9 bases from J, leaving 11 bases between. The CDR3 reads CASSLNPATEQFF. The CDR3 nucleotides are TGTGCCAGCAGTTTAAATCCCGCTACTGAGCAGTTCTTC.

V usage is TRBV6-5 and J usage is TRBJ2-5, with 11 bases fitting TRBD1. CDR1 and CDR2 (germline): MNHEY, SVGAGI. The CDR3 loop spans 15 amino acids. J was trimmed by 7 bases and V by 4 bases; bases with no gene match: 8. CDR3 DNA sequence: TGTGCCAGCAGTTGGACAGGGGGCGCTGGGGGGACCCAGTACTTC. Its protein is CASSWTGGAGGTQYF.